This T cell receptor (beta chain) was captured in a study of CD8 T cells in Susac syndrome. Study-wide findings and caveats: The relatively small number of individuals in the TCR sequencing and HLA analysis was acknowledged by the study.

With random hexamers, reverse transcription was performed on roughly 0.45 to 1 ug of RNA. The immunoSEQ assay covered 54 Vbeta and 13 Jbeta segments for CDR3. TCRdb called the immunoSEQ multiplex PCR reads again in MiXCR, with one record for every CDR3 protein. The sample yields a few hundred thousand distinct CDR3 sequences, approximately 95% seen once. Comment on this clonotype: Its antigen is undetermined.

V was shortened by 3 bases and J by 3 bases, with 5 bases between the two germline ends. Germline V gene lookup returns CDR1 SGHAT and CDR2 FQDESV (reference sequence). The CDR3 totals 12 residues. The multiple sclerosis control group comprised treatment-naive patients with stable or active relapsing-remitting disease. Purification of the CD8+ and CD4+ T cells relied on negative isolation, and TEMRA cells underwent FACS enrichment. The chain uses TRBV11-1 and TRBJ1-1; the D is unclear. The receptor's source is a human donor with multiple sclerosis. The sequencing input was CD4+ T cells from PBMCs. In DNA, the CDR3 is TGTGCCAGCAGCTTTATGCACACTGAAGCTTTCTTT. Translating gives CASSFMHTEAFF.